The rows below give T cell receptor beta chains drawn from one sample of a study of PD-1 blockade in mismatch repair-deficient tumors. Sequencing was performed with immunoSEQ multiplex PCR; in TCRdb, only in-frame clones are kept and a portion is missing. The sample includes 30,000 to 40,000 clones, about 85% of them seen just once. The sample consisted of peripheral blood, taken approximately 78 weeks after starting pembrolizumab. The receptors shown here come from an adult with mismatch repair-deficient cancer. The CDR3 runs from the conserved cysteine through the conserved F or W.

v_call	cdr3_length	j_call	cdr3_aa
TRBV7-9	14	TRBJ2-7	CASRPTSGSDEQYF
TRBV29-1	12	TRBJ1-1	CSASDRAPEAFF
TRBV7-2	12	TRBJ2-7	CASAGSQYEQYF
TRBV7-9	13	TRBJ2-7	CASSSAGAYEQYF
TRBV27	13	TRBJ1-4	CASSRDRTEKLFF
TRBV21-1	17	TRBJ2-5	CASPTGRGREYQETQYF
TRBV7-2	15	TRBJ1-5	CASSFGQNSNQPQHF
TRBV28	15	TRBJ1-2	CASSKHRTGGYGYTF
TRBV19	13	TRBJ2-7	CASSTTGSYEQYF
TRBV7-9	16	TRBJ2-5	CASSQRMGLDLETQYF
TRBV9	13	TRBJ2-4	CASSPEVGNIQYF
TRBV5-1	15	TRBJ1-1	CASSLVAETNTEAFF
TRBV9	16	TRBJ2-5	CASSVEGTTQQETQYF
TRBV15	14	TRBJ1-2	CATSRDQAGYGYTF
TRBV5-1	15	TRBJ2-1	CASSSGTASYNEQFF
TRBV19	16	TRBJ1-2	CASSRYRVRGDYGYTF
TRBV30	12	TRBJ1-5	CAWNLEGRPQHF
TRBV7-7	13	TRBJ2-1	CASSPLSYNEQFF
TRBV19	13	TRBJ2-1	CASSPSSYNEQFF
TRBV27	15	TRBJ2-6	CASSEYAPGANVLTF
TRBV6-1	14	TRBJ1-2	CASSGRLFGYGYTF
TRBV29-1	13	TRBJ2-2	CSVVQGPTGELFF
TRBV7-2	15	TRBJ1-2	CASSWGSGSNYGYTF
TRBV11-2	13	TRBJ2-1	CASGKREGSEQFF
TRBV5-1	17	TRBJ2-2	CASSALAGQAGTGELFF
TRBV7-9	12	TRBJ2-7	CASSLAQNEQYF
TRBV28	15	TRBJ2-7	CASSLLSSGSYEQYF
TRBV9	15	TRBJ2-1	CASSHYGLAGDEQFF
TRBV7-2	14	TRBJ1-3	CASSPLHSGNTIYF
TRBV7-2	14	TRBJ1-2	CASRPGTALRGYTF
TRBV29-1	15	TRBJ2-6	CSVETGGRGANVLTF
TRBV11-1	15	TRBJ2-2	CASSFQGGGTGELFF
TRBV27	15	TRBJ2-5	CASSYSGGLGQTQYF
TRBV15	14	TRBJ2-7	CATSRAPTSYEQYF
TRBV5-4	15	TRBJ2-2	CASSMGRANTGELFF
TRBV7-9	18	TRBJ1-3	CASSGYGTDVTSGNTIYF
TRBV5-4	15	TRBJ1-2	CASSLLGRGGYGYTF
TRBV6-1	17	TRBJ2-5	CASSEAAASGGGETQYF
TRBV2	14	TRBJ1-1	CASSVGRSNTEAFF
TRBV2	15	TRBJ1-5	CASSGGLGVNQPQHF
TRBV6-5	14	TRBJ2-7	CASSSSTWVYEQYF
TRBV19	14	TRBJ1-1	CASSIRGGGTEAFF
TRBV29-1	13	TRBJ2-7	CSVAGTKTYEQYF
TRBV11-1	13	TRBJ1-2	CASSLAPEGGYTF
TRBV5-6	15	TRBJ1-1	CASSLVAGHATEAFF
TRBV6-4	12	TRBJ2-7	CASGTLPYEQYF
TRBV20-1	11	TRBJ1-1	CSAPQGPEAFF
TRBV28	13	TRBJ1-5	CASSRQGSQPQHF
TRBV7-9	16	TRBJ1-2	CASSLTGGVRNYGYTF
TRBV5-1	16	TRBJ2-7	CASSTDRDRGSYEQYF